This entry describes one TCR beta chain. Its target antigen remains unknown. Base qualities are not at hand, and no much larger clone is one base apart. One collaborating source in Seattle enrolled patients while the patients were actively infected and followed the patients over time throughout the course of disease. Each collaborating institution followed its own protocols to collect whole blood in K2EDTA tubes. For TCRbeta analysis, collaborator samples were shipped as frozen whole blood, as isolated PBMCs, or as DNA extracted from either sample type. These data come from a study of blood T cell repertoires in COVID-19 (dated by TCRdb to 2020 to 2022). Study-level background: Samples covering the acute and convalescent phases of COVID-19 were provided by collaborators in the United States, Italy and Spain. The repertoires were released in a freely available public database meant as a resource for research on the immune response to SARS-CoV-2. A de-identified subject ID, COVID-19 status, age in years and sex were almost always included in the sample metadata. The prospective study material was composed of cDNA or gDNA derived from T cells, B-cell-depleted T cells, or PBMCs. The dataset comprised deeply sampled blood TCRbeta repertoires from subjects exposed to, actively infected with, or recovered from COVID-19. The samples were drawn from the first 160 participants of the ongoing ImmuneRACE study and from over a thousand subjects provided by 6 global collaborators. Where available, HLA class I and class II types were obtained from metadata supplied by the sample provider rather than from assay-based typing.

Findings and caveats that apply to the study as a whole: How much clinical and demographic metadata was included differed by source and by participant, and the metadata was provided uncurated.

The immunoSEQ Assay, a bias-controlled multiplex PCR, was used to amplify TCRbeta CDR3 regions from genomic DNA. Turning to the authors' computational methods: The number of nucleated cells in each sample was estimated by amplification of reference gene primers within the assay. To quantify the absolute abundance of each unique TCRbeta CDR3 rearrangement, sequence reads were collapsed and filtered. For each sample, productive Simpson clonality was calculated by taking the square root of Simpson's diversity index across productive rearrangements. Sourced from immuneACCESS, this table was stored by TCRdb with only in-frame sequences that have V and J called. A share of the clones is absent; for the studies checked, an unresolved V gene accounts for under half, and the remainder has no known explanation. V and J calls plus clone size are reproduced from that table; the DNA served to infer D and trimming. The sample has 200,000 to 300,000 clones on record, 88% of them singletons. The top ten clones comprise approximately 6% of the sample.

From the germline V gene (reference sequence), CDR1 is SGHNT and CDR2 is YYREEE. Including the terminal cysteine and phenylalanine, the CDR3 comprises 14 residues. The CDR3 DNA has 42 bases and is translated from base 1. V is clipped by 4 bases and J by 7 bases, and the sequence between their germline boundaries is 12 bases long. The specimen was peripheral blood. This TCR derives from a woman in her 30s with COVID-19, enrolled during active disease. The rearrangement joined TRBV5-4 to TRBJ1-6, with an unclear D gene assignment. The DNA is TGTGCCAGCAGCCCGGAGAGGGCCAATTCACCCCTCCACTTT. Its protein product is CASSPERANSPLHF. The full variable domain, completed from the reference TRBV5-4 and TRBJ1-6 proteins outside the CDR3, reads ETGVTQSPTHLIKTRGQQVTLRCSSQSGHNTVSWYQQALGQGPQFIFQYYREEENGRGNFPPRFSGLQFPNYSSELNVNALELDDSALYLCASSPERANSPLHFGNGTRLTVT.